The TCR beta chain under discussion was sequenced for a study of regulatory T cells in long-lasting Graves disease. Time point of the sample: newly diagnosed GD, antithyroid drugs for less than 3 months. There was RNA extracted from PBMCs, and the TCR library was made from it. The authors built TCR beta libraries using iRepertoire HTBI primers and Arm-PCR of CDR3 regions. Via MiXCR, TCRdb re-called the multiplex PCR reads, giving one row per CDR3 protein. The repertoire includes 400,000 to 450,000 distinct CDR3 sequences, 15% to 20% of them detected once, and about 10% sits in the top ten. Details on this clonotype: The antigen remains unidentified.

Germline CDR1 KGHSY, CDR2 FQNENV. V lost 3 bases and J lost 2, with 10 bases in between. This CDR3 has 14 residues. Study observations and caveats: Persistent disease preferred TRBV28, TRBJ1-2 and TRBJ2-5; new disease, TRBV20-1 and TRBJ2-1.

The sample was also reused in another study, on T cells in Graves' hyperthyroidism and ophthalmopathy.

This sequence was found in a woman in her 30s with Graves disease. Material: peripheral blood mononuclear cells (PBMCs), obtained at new diagnosis, from a patient treated with antithyroid drugs. The chain links TRBV16 to TRBJ1-2; the D gene is possibly TRBD1 (5 bases). This CDR3 reads CASSQPQGNYGYTF. CDR3 DNA: TGTGCCAGCAGCCAGCCCCAGGGAAACTATGGCTACACCTTC.